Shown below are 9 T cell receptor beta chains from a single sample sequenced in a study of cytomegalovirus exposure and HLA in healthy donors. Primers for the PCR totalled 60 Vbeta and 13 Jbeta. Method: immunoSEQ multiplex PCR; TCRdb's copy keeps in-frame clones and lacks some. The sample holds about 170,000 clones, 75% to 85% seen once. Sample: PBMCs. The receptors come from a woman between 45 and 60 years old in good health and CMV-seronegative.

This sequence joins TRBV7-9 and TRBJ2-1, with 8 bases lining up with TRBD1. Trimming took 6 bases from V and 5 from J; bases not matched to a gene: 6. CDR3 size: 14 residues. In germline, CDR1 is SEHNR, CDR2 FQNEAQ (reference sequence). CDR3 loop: CASRVEGQDNEQFF. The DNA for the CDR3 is TGTGCCAGCAGAGTAGAGGGACAGGACAATGAGCAGTTCTTC.

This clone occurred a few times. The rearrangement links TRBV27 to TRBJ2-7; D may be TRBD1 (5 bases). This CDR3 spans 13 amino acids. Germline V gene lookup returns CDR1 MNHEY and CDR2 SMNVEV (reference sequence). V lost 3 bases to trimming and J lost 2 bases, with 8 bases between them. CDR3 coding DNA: TGTGCCAGCAGTTTGAGACAGCCCTACGAGCAGTACTTC. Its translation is CASSLRQPYEQYF.

CDR3 bases: TGTGCCACCAGCCCAGAGGGAGGGAACACCGGGGAGCTGTTTTTT. Amino acids: CATSPEGGNTGELFF. The chain uses TRBV15 and TRBJ2-2; maybe TRBD2 (6 bases). Per germline, CDR1 LNHNV and CDR2 YYDKDF (reference sequence). V was trimmed by 5 bases and J by 1 base, leaving 11 bases between them. The CDR3 has 15 residues.

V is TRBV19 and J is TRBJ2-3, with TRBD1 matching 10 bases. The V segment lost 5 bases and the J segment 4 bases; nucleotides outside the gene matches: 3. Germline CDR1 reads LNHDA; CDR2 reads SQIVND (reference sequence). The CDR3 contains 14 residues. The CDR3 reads CASSLGQGADTQYF. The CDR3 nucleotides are TGTGCCAGTAGTCTCGGACAGGGGGCAGATACGCAGTATTTT.

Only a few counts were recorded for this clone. CDR3 nucleotides: TGCGCCAGCAGACGGGAAGGTGGTACAGATACGCAGTATTTT. Its protein is CASRREGGTDTQYF. V usage is TRBV5-1 and J usage is TRBJ2-3, with D possibly TRBD2 on 5 matching bases. The CDR3 has 14 amino acids. V lost 5 bases and J 3 bases, leaving 13 bases between the germline ends. Germline lookup yields CDR1 SGHRS and CDR2 YFSETQ. Together with reference TRBV5-1 and TRBJ2-3, the CDR3 gives the full variable domain: KAGVTQTPRYLIKTRGQQVTLSCSPISGHRSVSWYQQTPGQGLQFLFEYFSETQRNKGNFPGRFSGRQFSNSRSEMNVSTLELGDSALYLCASRREGGTDTQYFGPGTRLTVL.

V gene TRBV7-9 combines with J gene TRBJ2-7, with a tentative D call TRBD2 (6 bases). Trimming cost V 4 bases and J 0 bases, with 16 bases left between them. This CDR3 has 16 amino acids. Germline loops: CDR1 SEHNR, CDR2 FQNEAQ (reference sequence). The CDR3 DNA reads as TGTGCCAGCAGCTCCCCTCGGGACTTAAGCTCCTACGAGCAGTACTTC. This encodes CASSSPRDLSSYEQYF.

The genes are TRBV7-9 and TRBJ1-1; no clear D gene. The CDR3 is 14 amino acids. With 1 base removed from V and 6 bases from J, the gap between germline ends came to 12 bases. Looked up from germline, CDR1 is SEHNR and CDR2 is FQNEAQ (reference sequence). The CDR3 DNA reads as TGTGCCAGCAGCTTAGAGACACTTTGGGCTGAAGCTTTCTTT. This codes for CASSLETLWAEAFF.

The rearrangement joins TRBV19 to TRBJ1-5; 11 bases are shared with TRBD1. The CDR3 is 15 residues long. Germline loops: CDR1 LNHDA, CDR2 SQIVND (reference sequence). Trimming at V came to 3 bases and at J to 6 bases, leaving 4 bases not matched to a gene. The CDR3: CASSMGQGGSQPQHF. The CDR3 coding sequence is TGTGCCAGTAGTATGGGACAGGGGGGAAGTCAGCCCCAGCATTTT. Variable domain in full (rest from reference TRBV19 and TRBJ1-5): DGGITQSPKYLFRKEGQNVTLSCEQNLNHDAMYWYRQDPGQGLRLIYYSQIVNDFQKGDIAEGYSVSREKKESFPLTVTSAQKNPTAFYLCASSMGQGGSQPQHFGDGTRLSIL.

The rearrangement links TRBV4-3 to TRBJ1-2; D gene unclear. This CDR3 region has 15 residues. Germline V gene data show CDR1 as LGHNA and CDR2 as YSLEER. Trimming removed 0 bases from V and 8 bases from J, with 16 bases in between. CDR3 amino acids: CASSQDLPETRGYTF. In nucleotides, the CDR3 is TGCGCCAGCAGCCAAGATCTCCCCGAAACGCGGGGCTACACCTTC.